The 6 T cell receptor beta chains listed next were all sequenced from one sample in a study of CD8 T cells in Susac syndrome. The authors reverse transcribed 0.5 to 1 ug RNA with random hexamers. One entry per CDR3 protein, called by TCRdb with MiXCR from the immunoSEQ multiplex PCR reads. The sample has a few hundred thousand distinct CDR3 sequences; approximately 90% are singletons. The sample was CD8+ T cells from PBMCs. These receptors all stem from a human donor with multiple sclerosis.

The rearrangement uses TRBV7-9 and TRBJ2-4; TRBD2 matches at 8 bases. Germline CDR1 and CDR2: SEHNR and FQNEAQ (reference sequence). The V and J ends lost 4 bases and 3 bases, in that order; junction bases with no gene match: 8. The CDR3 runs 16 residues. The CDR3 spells CASSWISGTGKNIQYF. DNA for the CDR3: TGTGCCAGCAGCTGGATTAGCGGGACCGGCAAAAACATTCAGTACTTC.

The CDR3 DNA follows: TGTGCCAGCAGCAGACCCGTTAGGTCTAGCGGGGGGTTTATCGATGAGCAGTTCTTC. Amino acid sequence: CASSRPVRSSGGFIDEQFF. V and J are TRBV7-6 and TRBJ2-1; 11 bases are a match to TRBD2. This CDR3 region has 19 residues. Unmatched junction bases numbered 20, after V lost 5 bases and J lost 8 bases. CDR1 is SGHVS, CDR2 FNYEAQ, per germline. The variable domain in full, with the rest retrieved from reference TRBV7-6 and TRBJ2-1, is GAGVSQSPRYKVTKRGQDVALRCDPISGHVSLYWYRQALGQGPEFLTYFNYEAQQDKSGLPNDRFSAERPEGSISTLTIQRTEQRDSAMYRCASSRPVRSSGGFIDEQFFGPGTRLTVL.

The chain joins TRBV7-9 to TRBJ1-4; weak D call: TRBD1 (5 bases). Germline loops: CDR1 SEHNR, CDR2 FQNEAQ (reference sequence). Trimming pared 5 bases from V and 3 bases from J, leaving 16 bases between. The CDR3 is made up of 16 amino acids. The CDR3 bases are TGTGCCAGCAGCCCGGGGACCGCCACGGCTAATGAAAAACTGTTTTTT. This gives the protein CASSPGTATANEKLFF.

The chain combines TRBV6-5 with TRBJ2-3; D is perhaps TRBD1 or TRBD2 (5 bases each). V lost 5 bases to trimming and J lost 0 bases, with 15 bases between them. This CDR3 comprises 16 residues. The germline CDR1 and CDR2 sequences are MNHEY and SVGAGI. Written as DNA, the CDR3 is TGTGCCAGCAGTCCCCCGAGAGGGGCTAGCACAGATACGCAGTATTTT. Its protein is CASSPPRGASTDTQYF.

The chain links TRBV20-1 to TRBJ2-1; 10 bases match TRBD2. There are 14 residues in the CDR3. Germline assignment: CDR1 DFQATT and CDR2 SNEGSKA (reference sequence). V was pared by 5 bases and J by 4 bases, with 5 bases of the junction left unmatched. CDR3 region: CSAPGLADYNEQFF. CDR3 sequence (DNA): TGCAGTGCTCCCGGACTAGCGGATTACAATGAGCAGTTCTTC.

Written as DNA, the CDR3 is TGTGCCAGCAGTGAAACAGGGATAGCCAATCAGCCCCAGCATTTT. Its translation is CASSETGIANQPQHF. V usage is TRBV2 and J usage is TRBJ1-5; a weak D match, TRBD1 (6 bases). In germline, CDR1 is SNHLY, CDR2 FYNNEI. The CDR3 totals 15 residues. The V and J ends lost 2 bases and 3 bases respectively, with 11 bases between them. Full variable domain (outside the CDR3, taken from reference TRBV2 and TRBJ1-5): EPEVTQTPSHQVTQMGQEVILRCVPISNHLYFYWYRQILGQKVEFLVSFYNNEISEKSEIFDDQFSVERPDGSNFTLKIRSTKLEDSAMYFCASSETGIANQPQHFGDGTRLSIL.